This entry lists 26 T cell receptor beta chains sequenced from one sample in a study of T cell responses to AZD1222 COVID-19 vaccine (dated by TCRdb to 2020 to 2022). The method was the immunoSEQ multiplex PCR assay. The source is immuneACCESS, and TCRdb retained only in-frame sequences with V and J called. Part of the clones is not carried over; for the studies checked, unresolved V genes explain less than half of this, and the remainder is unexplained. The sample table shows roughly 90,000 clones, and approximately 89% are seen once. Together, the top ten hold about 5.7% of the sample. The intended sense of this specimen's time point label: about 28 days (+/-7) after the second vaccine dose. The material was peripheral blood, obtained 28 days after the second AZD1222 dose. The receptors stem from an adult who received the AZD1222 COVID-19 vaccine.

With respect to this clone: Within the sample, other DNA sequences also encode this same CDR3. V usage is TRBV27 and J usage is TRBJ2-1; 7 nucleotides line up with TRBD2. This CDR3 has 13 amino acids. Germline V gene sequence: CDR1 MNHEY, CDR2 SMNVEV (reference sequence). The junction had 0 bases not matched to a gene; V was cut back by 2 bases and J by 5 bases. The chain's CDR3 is CASSLAGDNEQFF. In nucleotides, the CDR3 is TGTGCCAGCAGTTTAGCGGGAGACAATGAGCAGTTCTTC.

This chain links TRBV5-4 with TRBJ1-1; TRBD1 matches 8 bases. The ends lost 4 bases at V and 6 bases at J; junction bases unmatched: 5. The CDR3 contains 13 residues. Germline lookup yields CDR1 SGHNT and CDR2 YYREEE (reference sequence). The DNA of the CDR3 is TGTGCCAGCAGCCGCGCAGGGGGCCCTGAAGCTTTCTTT. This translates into CASSRAGGPEAFF.

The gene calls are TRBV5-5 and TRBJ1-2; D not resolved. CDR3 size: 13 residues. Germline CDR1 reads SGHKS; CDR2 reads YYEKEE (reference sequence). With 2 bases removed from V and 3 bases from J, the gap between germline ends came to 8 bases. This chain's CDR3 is CASSLAEDYGYTF. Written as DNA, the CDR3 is TGTGCCAGCAGCTTAGCGGAGGACTATGGCTACACCTTC.

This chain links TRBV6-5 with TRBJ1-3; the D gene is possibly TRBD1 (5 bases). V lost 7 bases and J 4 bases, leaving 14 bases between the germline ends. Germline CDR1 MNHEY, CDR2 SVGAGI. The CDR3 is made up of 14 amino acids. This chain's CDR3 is CASKQSWGGNTIYF. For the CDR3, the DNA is TGTGCCAGCAAACAATCGTGGGGGGGAAACACCATATATTTT.

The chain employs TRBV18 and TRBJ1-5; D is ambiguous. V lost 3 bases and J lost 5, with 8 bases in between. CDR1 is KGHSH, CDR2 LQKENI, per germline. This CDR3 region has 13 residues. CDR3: CASSPRSDQPQHF. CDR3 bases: TGTGCCAGCTCACCCCGCTCTGATCAGCCCCAGCATTTT.

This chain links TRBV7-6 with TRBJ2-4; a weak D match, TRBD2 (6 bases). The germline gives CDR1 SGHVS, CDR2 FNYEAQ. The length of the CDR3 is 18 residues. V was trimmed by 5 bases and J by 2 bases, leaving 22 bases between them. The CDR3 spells CASSPTTPLAVTKNIQYF. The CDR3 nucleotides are TGTGCCAGCAGCCCCACGACACCCTTAGCGGTAACCAAAAACATTCAGTACTTC.

Here the CDR3 DNA reads TGTGCCAGCAGCTCCACAGGGTTTGACACCGGGGAGCTGTTTTTT. It yields the protein CASSSTGFDTGELFF. The chain employs TRBV5-6 and TRBJ2-2, with D maybe TRBD1 (6 bases). In germline, CDR1 is SGHDT, CDR2 YYEEEE. The CDR3 is 15 residues long. Trimming took off 3 bases at V and 3 bases at J, with 12 bases between the two ends.

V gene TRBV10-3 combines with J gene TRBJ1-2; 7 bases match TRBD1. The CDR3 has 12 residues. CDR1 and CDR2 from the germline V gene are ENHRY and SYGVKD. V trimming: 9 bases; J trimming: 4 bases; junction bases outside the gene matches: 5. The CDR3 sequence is CAIKGASYGYTF. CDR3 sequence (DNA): TGTGCCATTAAGGGGGCAAGCTATGGCTACACCTTC.

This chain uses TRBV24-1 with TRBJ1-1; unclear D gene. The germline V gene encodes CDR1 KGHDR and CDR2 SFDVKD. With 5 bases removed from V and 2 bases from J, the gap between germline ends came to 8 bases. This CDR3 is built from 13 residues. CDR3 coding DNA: TGTGCCACCAGTGCCGGGAGCAACACTGAAGCTTTCTTT. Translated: CATSAGSNTEAFF.

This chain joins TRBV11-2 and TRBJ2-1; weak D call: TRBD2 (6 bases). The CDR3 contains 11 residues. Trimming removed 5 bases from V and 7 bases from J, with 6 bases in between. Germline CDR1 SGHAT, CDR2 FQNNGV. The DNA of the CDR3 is TGTGCCAGCAGCGGGGGGAATGAGCAGTTCTTC. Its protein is CASSGGNEQFF.

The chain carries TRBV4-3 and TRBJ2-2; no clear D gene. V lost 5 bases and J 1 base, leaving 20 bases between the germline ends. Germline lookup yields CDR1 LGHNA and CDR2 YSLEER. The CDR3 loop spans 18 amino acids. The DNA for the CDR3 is TGCGCCAGCAGCGCATCACCCCTAGTCTTGGAGAACACCGGGGAGCTGTTTTTT. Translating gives CASSASPLVLENTGELFF.

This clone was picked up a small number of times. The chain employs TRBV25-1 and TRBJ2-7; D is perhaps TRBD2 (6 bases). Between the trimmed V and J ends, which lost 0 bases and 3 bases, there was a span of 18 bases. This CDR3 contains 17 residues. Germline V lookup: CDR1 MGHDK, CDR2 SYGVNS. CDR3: CASSEYTPGVAVYEQYV. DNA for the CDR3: TGTGCCAGCAGTGAATATACCCCGGGCGTAGCGGTCTACGAGCAGTACGTC.

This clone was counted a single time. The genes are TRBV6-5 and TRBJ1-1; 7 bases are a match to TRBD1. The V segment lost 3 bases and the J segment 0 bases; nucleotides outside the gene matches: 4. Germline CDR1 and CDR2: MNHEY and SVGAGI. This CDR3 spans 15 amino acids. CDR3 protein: CASSYSGTVNTEAFF. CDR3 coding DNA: TGTGCCAGCAGTTATTCCGGGACAGTGAACACTGAAGCTTTCTTT.

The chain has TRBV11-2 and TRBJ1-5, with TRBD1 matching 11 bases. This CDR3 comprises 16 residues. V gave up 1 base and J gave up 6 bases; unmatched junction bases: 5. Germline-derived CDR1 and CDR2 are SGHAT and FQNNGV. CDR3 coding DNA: TGTGCCAGCAGCTTAGGGACAGGGGGCGACGGTCAGCCCCAGCATTTT. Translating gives CASSLGTGGDGQPQHF.

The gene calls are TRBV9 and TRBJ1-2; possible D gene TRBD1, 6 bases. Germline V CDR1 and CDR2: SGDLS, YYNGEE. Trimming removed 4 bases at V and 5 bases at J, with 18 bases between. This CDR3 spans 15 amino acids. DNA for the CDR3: TGTGCCAGCAGCCCCCGGGGGGGGGCAGTTTATGGCTACACCTTC. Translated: CASSPRGGAVYGYTF. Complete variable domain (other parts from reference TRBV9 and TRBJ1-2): DSGVTQTPKHLITATGQRVTLRCSPRSGDLSVYWYQQSLDQGLQFLIQYYNGEERAKGNILERFSAQQFPDLHSELNLSSLELGDSALYFCASSPRGGAVYGYTFGSGTRLTVV.

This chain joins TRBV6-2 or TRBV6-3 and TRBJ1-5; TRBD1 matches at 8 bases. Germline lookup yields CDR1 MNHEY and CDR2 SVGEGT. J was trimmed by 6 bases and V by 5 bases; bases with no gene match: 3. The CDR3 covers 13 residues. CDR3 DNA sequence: TGTGCCAGCAGTGCGACAGGGGTTCAGCCCCAGCATTTT. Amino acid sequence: CASSATGVQPQHF.

CDR3: CASSLGDRGGQETQYF. The CDR3 DNA reads as TGCGCCAGCAGCTTGGGAGACAGGGGAGGTCAAGAGACCCAGTACTTC. V gene TRBV5-1 combines with J gene TRBJ2-5, with 8 bases aligning to TRBD1. V shed 0 bases, J shed 2 bases, and the junction held 6 bases outside the gene matches. This CDR3 is 16 amino acids long. Looked up from germline, CDR1 is SGHRS and CDR2 is YFSETQ.

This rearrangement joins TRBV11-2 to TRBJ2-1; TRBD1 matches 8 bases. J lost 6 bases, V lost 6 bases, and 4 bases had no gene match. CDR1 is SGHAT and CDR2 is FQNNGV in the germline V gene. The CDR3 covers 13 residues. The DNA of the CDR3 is TGTGCCAGCAGAGCAGGGGGCCCCAATGAGCAGTTCTTC. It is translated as CASRAGGPNEQFF.

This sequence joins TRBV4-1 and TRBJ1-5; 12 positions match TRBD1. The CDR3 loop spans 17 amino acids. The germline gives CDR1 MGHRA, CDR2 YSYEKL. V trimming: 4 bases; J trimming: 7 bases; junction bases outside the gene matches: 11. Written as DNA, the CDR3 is TGCGCCAGCAGCCCGGAGCCGGGACAGGGGGCAAGACAGCCCCAGCATTTT. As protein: CASSPEPGQGARQPQHF.

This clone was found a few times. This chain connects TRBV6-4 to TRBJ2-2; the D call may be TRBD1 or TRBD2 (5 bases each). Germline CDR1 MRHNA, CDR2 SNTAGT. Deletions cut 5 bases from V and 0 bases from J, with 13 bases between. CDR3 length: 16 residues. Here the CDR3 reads CASSKSRGTNTGELFF. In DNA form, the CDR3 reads TGTGCCAGCAGTAAATCTCGGGGCACGAACACCGGGGAGCTGTTTTTT.

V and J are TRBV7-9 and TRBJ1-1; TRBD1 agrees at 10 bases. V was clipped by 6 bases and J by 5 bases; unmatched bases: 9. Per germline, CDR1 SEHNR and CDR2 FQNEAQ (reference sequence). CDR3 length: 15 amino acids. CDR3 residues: CASSLDRGPGTEAFF. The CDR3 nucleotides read TGTGCCAGCAGTCTTGACAGGGGGCCTGGGACTGAAGCTTTCTTT.

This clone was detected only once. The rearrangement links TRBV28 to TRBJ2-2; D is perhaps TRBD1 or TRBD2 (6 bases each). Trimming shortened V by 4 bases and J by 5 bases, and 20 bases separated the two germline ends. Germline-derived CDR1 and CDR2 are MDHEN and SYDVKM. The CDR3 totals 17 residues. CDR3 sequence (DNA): TGTGCCAGCAGTTCGACTCAGGGGAAGACTAGGACCGGGGAGCTGTTTTTT. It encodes CASSSTQGKTRTGELFF.

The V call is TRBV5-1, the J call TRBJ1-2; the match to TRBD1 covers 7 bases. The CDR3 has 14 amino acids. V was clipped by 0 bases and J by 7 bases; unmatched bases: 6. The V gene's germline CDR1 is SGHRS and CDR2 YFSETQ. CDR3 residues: CASSLVVSGGGYTF. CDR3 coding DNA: TGCGCCAGCAGCTTGGTCGTATCAGGGGGTGGCTACACCTTC.

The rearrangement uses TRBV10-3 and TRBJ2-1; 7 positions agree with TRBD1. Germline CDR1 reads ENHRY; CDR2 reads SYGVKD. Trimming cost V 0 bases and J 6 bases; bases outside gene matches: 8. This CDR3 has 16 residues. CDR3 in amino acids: CAISESRDRDRNEQFF. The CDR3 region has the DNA TGTGCCATCAGTGAGTCGAGGGACAGAGATCGCAATGAGCAGTTCTTC.

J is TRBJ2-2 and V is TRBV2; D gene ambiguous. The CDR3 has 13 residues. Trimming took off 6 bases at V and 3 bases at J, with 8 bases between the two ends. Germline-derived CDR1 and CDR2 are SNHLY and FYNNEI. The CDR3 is CASSDRDTGELFF. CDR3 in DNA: TGTGCCAGCAGCGACCGGGACACCGGGGAGCTGTTTTTT.

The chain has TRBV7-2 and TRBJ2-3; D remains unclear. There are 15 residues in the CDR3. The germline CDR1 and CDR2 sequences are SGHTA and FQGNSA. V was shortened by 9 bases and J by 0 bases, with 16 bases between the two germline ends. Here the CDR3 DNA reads TGTGCCAGTAGAAATAAAAATGGAAGCACAGATACGCAGTATTTT. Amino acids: CASRNKNGSTDTQYF. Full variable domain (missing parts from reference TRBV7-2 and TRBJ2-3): GAGVSQSPSNKVTEKGKDVELRCDPISGHTALYWYRQSLGQGLEFLIYFQGNSAPDKSGLPSDRFSAERTGGSVSTLTIQRTQQEDSAVYLCASRNKNGSTDTQYFGPGTRLTVL.